Below, 23 T cell receptor beta chains from the same sample are listed, as sequenced in a study of cytomegalovirus exposure and HLA in healthy donors. PCR involved 60 Vbeta and 13 Jbeta primers. Generated by immunoSEQ multiplex PCR, the TCRdb table keeps only in-frame clones and is missing some. This sample has 75,000 to 90,000 clones, with 70% to 85% found just once. The sample consisted of PBMCs. These receptors came from a young man in good health and CMV-seropositive.

Only a few counts were recorded for this clone. The chain employs TRBV28 and TRBJ2-4; 8 bases are a match to TRBD2. The CDR3 loop spans 16 amino acids. The junction had 13 bases not matched to a gene; V was cut back by 6 bases and J by 6 bases. Germline V gene lookup returns CDR1 MDHEN and CDR2 SYDVKM. CDR3 residues: CASSRPPGGALNIQYF. CDR3 nucleotide sequence: TGTGCCAGCAGCCGACCCCCCGGGGGGGCTCTAAACATTCAGTACTTC.

A few counts support this clone. CDR3 coding DNA: TGCGCCAGCAGCCAAGACGTCTCTGGGGCCAACGTCCTGACTTTC. Its translation: CASSQDVSGANVLTF. The rearrangement uses TRBV4-3 and TRBJ2-6; D unclear. The germline V gene has CDR1 LGHNA and CDR2 YSLEER. V was trimmed by 0 bases and J by 0 bases, leaving 3 bases between them. The CDR3 has 15 residues.

Only a few counts were recorded for this clone. The V gene is TRBV29-1, the J gene TRBJ2-2; 10 nucleotides align to TRBD1. Per the germline V gene, CDR1 is SQVTM and CDR2 is ANQGSEA. V was clipped by 6 bases and J by 5 bases; unmatched bases: 9. This CDR3 contains 15 residues. The CDR3 DNA follows: TGCAGCGTACCGGCGGGACAGGGGAAGACCGGGGAGCTGTTTTTT. It encodes CSVPAGQGKTGELFF.

The chain has TRBV9 and TRBJ2-7, with a weak D call TRBD2 (6 bases). The CDR3 spans 13 residues. The germline V gene has CDR1 SGDLS and CDR2 YYNGEE. V was shortened by 4 bases and J by 7 bases, with 15 bases between the two germline ends. CDR3 protein: CASSPRGGWEQYF. For the CDR3, the DNA is TGTGCCAGCAGCCCCCGTGGAGGGTGGGAGCAGTACTTC.

CDR3: CASSVGFSGKFVSSYNEQFF. The DNA of the CDR3 is TGTGCCAGCAGCGTAGGCTTTAGCGGGAAGTTTGTAAGCTCCTACAATGAGCAGTTCTTC. V gene TRBV9 combines with J gene TRBJ2-1; 8 nucleotides match TRBD2. Per the germline V gene, CDR1 is SGDLS and CDR2 is YYNGEE. V lost 0 bases and J lost 0; bases outside the gene matches: 14. The CDR3 totals 20 residues.

The chain carries TRBV19 and TRBJ2-1; 10 bases map to TRBD1. V trimming: 6 bases; J trimming: 7 bases; junction bases outside the gene matches: 9. The CDR3 totals 15 residues. The germline V gene has CDR1 LNHDA and CDR2 SQIVND (reference sequence). The CDR3 DNA follows: TGTGCCAGTAGAGACGGACAGGGGGGGAAGAATGAGCAGTTCTTC. Translated: CASRDGQGGKNEQFF.

The chain has TRBV9 and TRBJ1-4; 8 nucleotides align to TRBD1. Germline V gene sequence: CDR1 SGDLS, CDR2 YYNGEE. The length of the CDR3 is 12 residues. J gave up 14 bases and V 4 bases, and 7 bases lay outside the gene matches. For the CDR3, the DNA is TGTGCCAGCAGCACCTACAGGGGGTTGCTGTTTTTT. Protein sequence: CASSTYRGLLFF.

The rearrangement uses TRBV6-1 and TRBJ1-2; 9 bases align to TRBD1. From germline, CDR1 is MNHNS and CDR2 SASEGT. Unmatched junction bases numbered 2, after V lost 1 base and J lost 8 bases. The CDR3 totals 13 residues. The CDR3 sequence is CASSEDRGLGYTF. The DNA of the CDR3 is TGTGCCAGCAGTGAAGACAGGGGGCTGGGCTACACCTTC.

This clone was seen only once. This chain uses TRBV7-7 with TRBJ2-5; 11 bases fit TRBD2. V gave up 3 bases and J gave up 5 bases; unmatched junction bases: 2. CDR3 size: 14 residues. Germline CDR1 is SSHAT and CDR2 is FNYEAQ (reference sequence). As DNA, the CDR3 is TGTGCCAGCAGCTTGGGACTAGCGGAGGAGACCCAGTACTTC. Residues: CASSLGLAEETQYF.

The J gene is TRBJ2-3, the V gene TRBV11-3, with D perhaps matching TRBD2 (5 bases). The germline V and J ends were trimmed by 2 bases and 4 bases, with 16 bases remaining between them. Germline-derived CDR1 and CDR2 are SGHNT and YENEEA. This CDR3 region has 16 residues. The CDR3 reads CASSLSGSGGADTQYF. CDR3 in DNA: TGTGCCAGCAGCTTAAGCGGCTCCGGAGGCGCAGATACGCAGTATTTT.

The V gene is TRBV28, the J gene TRBJ2-3; TRBD2 might be the D (6 bases). Trimming left V 4 bases short and J 2 bases short, with 19 bases between. Per germline, CDR1 MDHEN and CDR2 SYDVKM. This CDR3 has 17 amino acids. The CDR3 loop reads CASSSRGGAQVTDTQYF. The DNA of the CDR3 is TGTGCCAGCAGTTCCCGGGGCGGGGCCCAAGTCACAGATACGCAGTATTTT. Using reference TRBV28 and TRBJ2-3 for the parts outside the CDR3, the full variable domain is DVKVTQSSRYLVKRTGEKVFLECVQDMDHENMFWYRQDPGLGLRLIYFSYDVKMKEKGDIPEGYSVSREKKERFSLILESASTNQTSMYLCASSSRGGAQVTDTQYFGPGTRLTVL.

This clone was seen more than once but under ten times. The chain recombines TRBV5-1 with TRBJ1-2; TRBD1 matches at 7 bases. From germline, CDR1 is SGHRS and CDR2 YFSETQ. With 0 bases clipped from V and 8 bases from J, the junction kept 1 base outside the gene matches. This CDR3 region has 12 residues. The CDR3 nucleotides are TGCGCCAGCAGCTTGGACAGGGGCGGCTACACCTTC. Translating it yields CASSLDRGGYTF.

This clone has a handful of counts. The CDR3 is CASSGEPRTDTQYF. The CDR3 region has the DNA TGTGCCAGCAGCGGGGAACCGCGCACAGATACGCAGTATTTT. V and J are TRBV28 and TRBJ2-3; maybe TRBD2 (5 bases). Trimming took off 6 bases at V and 1 base at J, with 11 bases between the two ends. Per germline, CDR1 MDHEN and CDR2 SYDVKM. The CDR3 sequence is 14 residues long.

This chain links TRBV9 with TRBJ2-7; TRBD1 matches 8 bases. The germline gives CDR1 SGDLS, CDR2 YYNGEE. CDR3 size: 16 residues. Trimming removed 0 bases from V and 5 bases from J; junction bases left unmatched: 10. DNA for the CDR3: TGTGCCAGCAGCGTAGGAGGGACAGGTTCCCTCCACGAGCAGTACTTC. This gives the protein CASSVGGTGSLHEQYF.

The chain couples TRBV4-1 to TRBJ1-5; 7 nucleotides align to TRBD1. CDR1 and CDR2 from the germline V gene are MGHRA and YSYEKL. This CDR3 contains 15 residues. The trim removed 1 base at V and 7 bases at J, leaving 7 bases unmatched. The CDR3 loop is CASSQGQGVRQPQHF. The CDR3 nucleotides read TGCGCCAGCAGCCAAGGTCAGGGGGTTCGGCAGCCCCAGCATTTT.

J is TRBJ1-3 and V is TRBV25-1; 7 bases map to TRBD1. V was pared by 2 bases and J by 3 bases, with 7 bases of the junction left unmatched. The CDR3 is made up of 16 amino acids. The V gene's germline CDR1 is MGHDK and CDR2 SYGVNS. This CDR3 is CASSEVGTVFGNTIYF. The CDR3 DNA is TGTGCCAGCAGTGAAGTTGGGACAGTTTTTGGAAACACCATATATTTT.

The rearrangement links TRBV6-5 to TRBJ1-2, with 11 bases identical to TRBD1. The J segment lost 5 bases and the V segment lost 2 bases, leaving 7 bases of the junction unmatched. CDR3 size: 16 residues. The germline gives CDR1 MNHEY, CDR2 SVGAGI. The chain's CDR3 is CASSYVRTGGGYGYTF. DNA for the CDR3: TGTGCCAGCAGTTACGTCAGGACAGGGGGCGGGTATGGCTACACCTTC.

V is TRBV19 and J is TRBJ1-4; D is ambiguous. The CDR3 runs to 13 residues. V was cut by 5 bases and J by 2 bases, with 6 bases left in between. Germline V CDR1 and CDR2: LNHDA, SQIVND (reference sequence). CDR3 residues: CASSSETNEKLFF. CDR3 DNA sequence: TGTGCCAGTAGTTCGGAGACTAATGAAAAACTGTTTTTT.

This sequence joins TRBV15 and TRBJ1-4; D uncertain. The CDR3 is 16 residues long. Germline V gene lookup returns CDR1 LNHNV and CDR2 YYDKDF (reference sequence). V was clipped by 1 base and J by 7 bases, with 16 bases between them. CDR3 amino acids: CATSRGVGVSGEKLFF. In nucleotides, the CDR3 is TGTGCCACCAGCAGAGGTGTTGGGGTTAGCGGTGAAAAACTGTTTTTT.

As for this clone: One end of the junction varies from germline; a read error may be responsible. The rearrangement links TRBV30 to TRBJ1-5; D gene unclear. Germline CDR1 and CDR2: GTSNPN and SVGIG (reference sequence). This CDR3 has 15 residues. The CDR3 bases are TGTGCCTGGAGGAACAGCTTCGTGAGCAATCAGCCCCAGAATTTT. Amino acids: CAWRNSFVSNQPQNF.

This clone was seen once. The chain combines TRBV5-1 with TRBJ1-1, with 7 bases that match TRBD1. The CDR3 runs to 14 residues. CDR1 is SGHRS, CDR2 YFSETQ, per germline. Trimming removed 3 bases from V and 4 bases from J; junction bases left unmatched: 6. DNA of the CDR3: TGCGCCAGCAGCTCCGTGGACAGGTCCACTGAAGCTTTCTTT. Its protein product is CASSSVDRSTEAFF.

The rearrangement uses TRBV7-9 and TRBJ2-4; maybe TRBD1 (6 bases). Germline-derived CDR1 and CDR2 are SEHNR and FQNEAQ (reference sequence). The CDR3 sequence is 15 residues long. V lost 3 bases and J lost 1, with 10 bases in between. DNA of the CDR3: TGTGCCAGCAGCTTGACAGGCGTGGCCAAAAACATTCAGTACTTC. Its translation: CASSLTGVAKNIQYF.

The chain uses TRBV5-6 and TRBJ1-3; 8 bases are shared with TRBD1. Germline CDR1 and CDR2: SGHDT and YYEEEE. V lost 3 bases, J lost 3 bases, and 8 bases stayed unmatched. The CDR3 loop spans 16 amino acids. The chain's CDR3 is CASSSYATGGGNTIYF. CDR3 nucleotides: TGTGCCAGCAGCTCCTACGCTACAGGGGGTGGAAACACCATATATTTT.